This T cell receptor (beta chain) was recorded in a study of OX40 agonist ivuxolimab in advanced cancers. Method: immunoSEQ multiplex PCR; TCRdb's copy keeps in-frame clones and lacks some. Among roughly 86,000 clones, approximately 90% were seen once, and the ten largest hold around 1.1%. V dropped 4 bases and J dropped 4 bases, with 11 bases sitting between them. Germline CDR1 is LNHDA and CDR2 is SQIVND (reference sequence). The CDR3 sequence is 15 residues long. This clonotype was obtained from an adult with an advanced solid tumor such as melanoma, head and neck, liver or kidney cancer. The chain couples TRBV19 to TRBJ2-6, with TRBD1 as a possible D gene (6 bases). Material: CD4+ or CD8+ T cells sorted from blood, obtained in a trial of the OX40 agonist ivuxolimab. CDR3 residues: CASSNRDTGANVLTF. For the CDR3, the DNA is TGTGCCAGTAGTAACCGGGACACCGGGGCCAACGTCCTGACTTTC.